What follows is one T cell receptor beta chain and its context. This clonotype was seen repeatedly, ten times or more. The specificity of this receptor is unknown. One base away there is no much larger clone; base qualities are not given. This entry belongs to a study of regulatory T cells in long-lasting Graves disease (dated by TCRdb to the early 2020s). Study-level background: Antithyroid drugs had been taken for less than 3 months by newly diagnosed Graves' disease patients. This study used TCR sequencing and RNA sequencing of peripheral blood to compare persistent Graves' disease patients against newly diagnosed Graves' disease patients. The study took place in China and was registered as a clinical trial. A total of around 35 samples underwent TCR sequencing, from about 13 patients with persistent Graves' disease and 20 or so patients with newly diagnosed Graves' disease.

Beyond this particular receptor, the publication reports: Sequencing and analysis were restricted to the TCR beta chain. Lower TCR Shannon entropy and fewer highly expanded clones were observed in persistent Graves' disease patients than in newly diagnosed patients, which suggested clonal expansion. Only peripheral blood was studied, because thyroid tissue, the primary lesion, was inaccessible. The small sample size was acknowledged by the authors as a limitation that may reduce accuracy. More public clonotypes were shared among persistent patients (about 2,800) than among newly diagnosed patients (approximately 930). Persistent disease showed preferential use of TRBV28, TRBJ1-2 and TRBJ2-5, whereas newly diagnosed disease favored TRBV20-1 and TRBJ2-1.

The time point label on this specimen signifies: newly diagnosed GD, antithyroid drugs for less than 3 months. For both TCR sequencing and RNA sequencing, RNA was extracted from PBMCs in TRIzol. The diagnosis of Graves' disease was made according to American Thyroid Association guidelines. Patients were recruited from an endocrinology department in Xi'an, China. Each patient gave approximately 10 milliliters of peripheral blood, collected in an EDTA anticoagulant tube. Ficoll Paque Plus density gradient separation was used to isolate PBMCs, and no further T cell sorting was performed. An Agilent 2100 Bioanalyzer and agarose gel were used to assess RNA quality, and a NanoDrop 2000 was used to measure RNA concentration. Receptor amplification or capture employed multiplex PCR. The listed sequencing device is Illumina HiSeq 4000. iRepertoire HTBI primers and Arm-PCR amplification of CDR3 regions were used to construct TCR beta libraries. Before sequencing, the PCR products underwent gel purification. As for how the authors treated the data: Across samples, approximately 68 TRBV and roughly 15 TRBJ segments were identified and used for gene usage analysis of CDR3 amino acid clonotypes. Filtered high-quality paired reads were merged into contigs using COPE and FqMerger. BLAST was used to align contigs to IMGT TRBV, TRBD and TRBJ reference genes, and CDR3 was defined according to IMGT. Any clonotype with a frequency above 0.1% was counted as a highly expanded clone. Repertoire diversity was measured by Shannon entropy, and V-J evenness by the Gini coefficient. A clonotype was considered public if more than one individual shared it. In-frame beta chains were kept once TCRdb had trimmed the public reads at Q25 with fastp and called clones with MiXCR. CDR3 protein duplicates are merged, each entry listing the most common genes and DNA. These V and J calls rely on TCRdb rather than the paper's analysis. This sample holds a few hundred thousand distinct CDR3 sequences; roughly 15% were observed only once. The top ten clones comprise approximately 7.8% of the sample.

V trim: 5 bases; J trim: 1 base; unmatched bases: 3. The CDR3 contains 15 residues, cysteine and phenylalanine counted. Here the CDR3 DNA is all that survives: 45 bases in frame from base 1. The CDR1 and CDR2 encoded by the germline V gene (reference sequence) are GTSNPN and SVGIG. The same data also went into a second study, on T cells in Graves' hyperthyroidism and ophthalmopathy. Reported in the second study: A patient counted as having stable Graves' hyperthyroidism if no progression to ophthalmopathy occurred over 18 months of follow-up. The hyperthyroidism patients were between 18 and 65 years old and newly diagnosed, with a disease duration of less than 2 months. The study excluded patients with uncontrolled infections, other autoimmune diseases, pregnancy or lactation. Diagnoses relied on clinical symptoms, serum thyroxine and TRAb, thyroid ultrasound and orbital computed tomography. For the first round of RT-PCR on the TCR CDR3, the HTBI primer set was used together with the Qiagen OneStep RT-PCR kit. Most expanded thyroid clonotypes (frequency above 0.001) were also detected in blood, a finding suggesting that blood repertoires may reflect thyroid immune responses. In cross-validation, a model built on a 13 V-J signature told ophthalmopathy apart from stable hyperthyroidism with under 90% sensitivity and around 81% specificity, and in testing the same model reached 80%/75%. In validation, the model predicted progression to ophthalmopathy with 55% to 71% sensitivity and over 72% specificity, a median of around six months before onset. To identify TCR V-J signatures that set the groups apart, the researchers used a discovery cohort of 95 to 100 patients, made up of approximately 43 with Graves' ophthalmopathy and about 60 with stable Graves' hyperthyroidism. Whether ophthalmopathy could be predicted prospectively was tested in an independent validation cohort made up of about 18 hyperthyroidism patients plus 17 patients who later progressed to ophthalmopathy. The roughly 91 discovery patients were randomly divided into training and test sets at a 7:3 ratio. In addition, the study compared T-cell repertoires in thyroid tissue and in blood from five to seven Graves' hyperthyroidism patients. After sampling, hyperthyroidism patients received methimazole starting at 30 mg daily, and ophthalmopathy patients received high-dose intravenous methylprednisolone. The libraries were constructed in a second round of multiplex PCR and then size-selected and purified. Libraries were sequenced paired-end with 100 bp reads on an Illumina HiSeq2000. SOAPnuke was used to process the raw data, with reads discarded if the reads contained adapters or uncalled bases, had a mean Phred below 15, or lacked an exact constant-primer or identifier match. COPE v1.2.5 was used to merge the high-quality paired reads, and each unique nucleotide sequence was defined as a clonotype. Clonotypes were aligned to IMGT TRBV, TRBD and TRBJ reference segments using MiTCR v1.1. Only V-J combinations with frequency above 0.0001, covering 99% to 99.2% of repertoires, were analysed. A TCS score was defined as the ratio between F50 (clonal expansion) and ExV (chaos), using BLOSUM62-based TCRdist between CDR3 peptides within each V-J. Welch's t-statistics and random forest reduced just over 500 V-J features to around 14, which were used in a naive Bayes classifier (R e1071). No statistical method was used to set the sample size in advance, and investigators knew the group allocation. According to the paper, TCR Vbeta CDR3 sequencing was carried out on some 140 peripheral blood samples, which came from under 50 ophthalmopathy, around 74 hyperthyroidism and about 17 progressor patients.

This sample comprised peripheral blood mononuclear cells (PBMCs), obtained at new diagnosis, from a patient treated with antithyroid drugs. The chain was built from TRBV30 and TRBJ2-4; a stretch of 12 junction bases matches TRBD1. The TCR originated in a middle-aged woman with Graves disease. Donor details come from another sample of the same person, matched by shared clones. The CDR3 here reads CAWGGQGAAKNIQYF. The nucleotide sequence is given as TGTGCCTGGGGGGGACAGGGGGCGGCCAAAAACATTCAGTACTTC.